This is a list of T cell receptor beta chains from one sample in a study of T cells after yellow fever vaccination. TCRdb re-called the 5' RACE reads with MiXCR, one entry per CDR3 protein. The repertoire includes about 63,000 distinct CDR3 sequences, approximately 7.4% of them detected once, and 36% sits in the top ten. The sample in question was CD8+ T cells sorted from PBMCs, obtained 15 days after the yellow fever booster vaccination. These receptors came from a young man who received the YFV17D yellow fever vaccine. CDR3s include the opening cysteine and the closing phenylalanine or tryptophan. D genes are given only for firm matches. Size is omitted from some rows. Given values are once, few, many or a class for expanded clones.

j_call d_call cdr3_length v_call clone_size cdr3_aa cdr3_nt
TRBJ2-1 TRBD2 14 TRBV20-1 few CSARAGTSGNEQFF TGCAGTGCTAGAGCCGGGACTAGCGGAAATGAGCAGTTCTTC
TRBJ1-3 NA 13 TRBV10-3 many CAIIWHSGNTIYF TGTGCCATCATCTGGCACTCTGGAAACACCATATATTTT
TRBJ1-2 NA 14 TRBV5-1 many CASSLGTDSSGYTF TGCGCCAGCAGCTTGGGGACGGACTCCTCGGGCTACACCTTC
TRBJ2-7 NA 15 TRBV7-9 many CASSSVPSGYYEQYF TGTGCCAGCAGCTCCGTCCCCAGCGGGTACTACGAGCAGTACTTC
TRBJ2-5 NA 14 TRBV6-1 many CASSPGPGKETQYF TGTGCCAGCAGTCCGGGGCCTGGTAAAGAGACCCAGTACTTC
TRBJ2-3 NA 13 TRBV5-1 many CASSLLSTDTQYF TGCGCCAGCAGCTTGCTATCCACAGATACGCAGTATTTT
TRBJ2-7 NA 15 TRBV5-4 many CASSQEAGISYEQYF TGTGCCAGCAGCCAGGAGGCGGGGATTTCCTACGAGCAGTACTTC
TRBJ2-5 NA 15 TRBV11-2 many CASSLGTGYQETQYF TGTGCCAGCAGCTTGGGTACAGGGTACCAAGAGACCCAGTACTTC
TRBJ2-1 NA 15 TRBV3-1 few CASSQEAMGYNEQFF TGTGCCAGCAGCCAAGAAGCTATGGGGTACAATGAGCAGTTCTTC
TRBJ1-2 NA 15 TRBV6-2/TRBV6-3 many CASNRQGQLVYGYTF TGTGCCAGCAATCGCCAGGGACAACTGGTCTATGGCTACACCTTC
TRBJ2-5 TRBD2 14 TRBV27 many CASMVVGGEETQYF TGTGCCAGCATGGTGGTGGGGGGGGAGGAGACCCAGTACTTC
TRBJ2-4 NA 13 TRBV19 many CASSIPGWDIQYF TGTGCCAGTAGTATTCCGGGCTGGGACATTCAGTACTTC
TRBJ2-7 TRBD1 15 TRBV6-2/TRBV6-3 many CASSYDVQGAYEQYF TGTGCCAGCAGTTACGATGTACAGGGGGCCTACGAGCAGTACTTC
TRBJ2-6 TRBD2 18 TRBV9 many CASSVAVSGRSGANVLTF TGTGCCAGCAGCGTAGCTGTTAGCGGGCGCTCTGGGGCCAACGTCCTGACTTTC
TRBJ2-1 TRBD2 19 TRBV2 NA CTFSSSPLSSGASYNEQFF TGTACCTTCAGTTCCTCACCCTTATCTAGCGGGGCCTCCTACAATGAGCAGTTCTTC
TRBJ2-1 TRBD2 13 TRBV7-6 few CASSGNWGNEQFF TGTGCCAGTAGCGGGAATTGGGGGAATGAGCAGTTCTTC
TRBJ2-5 NA 16 TRBV4-3 many CASSPVVGGREETQYF TGCGCCAGCAGCCCCGTGGTGGGCGGACGGGAAGAGACCCAGTACTTC
TRBJ2-7 TRBD2 15 TRBV5-1 many CASSLTSGSPYEQYF TGCGCCAGCAGCTTGACTAGCGGGAGTCCCTACGAGCAGTACTTC
TRBJ1-1 TRBD1 18 TRBV12-3/TRBV12-4 many CASPPRDNRGALKGEAFF TGTGCCAGCCCGCCAAGAGATAACAGGGGCGCCCTGAAGGGTGAAGCTTTCTTT
TRBJ1-2 TRBD1 16 TRBV3-1 many CASSQEGGQLNYGYTF TGTGCCAGCAGCCAAGAGGGGGGACAGCTTAACTATGGCTACACCTTC
TRBJ2-6 NA 18 TRBV10-2 many CASSVWGGLESGANVLTF TGCGCCAGCAGTGTTTGGGGGGGGCTGGAATCTGGGGCCAACGTCCTGACTTTC
TRBJ2-7 TRBD2 17 TRBV5-4 NA CASSLEGAGDLHYEQYF TGTGCCAGCAGCTTGGAGGGCGCGGGAGACCTCCATTACGAGCAGTACTTC
TRBJ2-1 NA 15 TRBV12-3/TRBV12-4 many CASNTGTPLVNEQFF TGTGCCAGCAACACCGGGACTCCTCTGGTTAATGAGCAGTTCTTC
TRBJ2-3 NA 17 TRBV3-1 many CASSQDFASSDLDTQYF TGTGCCAGCAGCCAAGATTTTGCGAGTTCGGATTTAGATACGCAGTATTTT
TRBJ2-1 TRBD1 14 TRBV30 few CAWSDRGPYNEQFF TGTGCCTGGAGTGACAGGGGTCCATACAATGAGCAGTTCTTC
TRBJ2-7 NA 13 TRBV19 few CASSAGATYEQYF TGTGCCAGTAGTGCCGGGGCCACCTACGAGCAGTACTTC
TRBJ2-6 NA 13 TRBV5-1 few CASSLSDLDVLTF TGCGCCAGCAGCTTGAGTGATTTAGACGTCCTGACTTTC
TRBJ2-5 NA 15 TRBV7-9 many CASSLARRPQETQYF TGTGCCAGCAGCTTAGCGCGGCGTCCCCAAGAGACCCAGTACTTC
TRBJ2-1 NA 16 TRBV5-1 many CASSSPTSEPSYEQFF TGCGCCAGCAGCTCGCCTACTAGTGAGCCTTCGTATGAGCAGTTCTTC
TRBJ2-2 TRBD2 16 TRBV10-3 many CAISEDLAGGTGELFF TGTGCCATCAGTGAAGATCTAGCGGGAGGCACCGGGGAGCTGTTTTTT
TRBJ2-7 NA 15 TRBV5-5 NA CASSWLGDNSYEQYF TGTGCCAGCAGCTGGTTGGGAGACAACTCCTACGAGCAGTACTTC
TRBJ2-7 NA 14 TRBV6-2/TRBV6-3 NA CASSYGQGPYEQYF TGTGCCAGCAGTTACGGGCAGGGGCCCTACGAGCAGTACTTC
TRBJ2-4 NA 14 TRBV2 many CASMGWGTKNIQYF TGTGCCAGCATGGGCTGGGGAACCAAAAACATTCAGTACTTC
TRBJ1-1 NA 11 TRBV19 many CASIYRAEAFF TGTGCCAGTATTTACAGGGCTGAAGCTTTCTTT
TRBJ2-3 NA 14 TRBV15 many CATSRGVGTDTQYF TGTGCCACCAGCAGGGGGGTGGGAACAGATACGCAGTATTTT
TRBJ2-7 NA 16 TRBV23-1 many CASTTGTSPSVGEQYF TGCGCCAGCACAACCGGGACTTCTCCTTCCGTGGGCGAGCAGTACTTC
TRBJ2-1 TRBD2 15 TRBV6-1 many CASSPSGSSYNEQFF TGTGCCAGCAGTCCCAGCGGGAGCTCCTACAATGAGCAGTTCTTC
TRBJ2-7 NA 12 TRBV4-2 many CASSPAGYEQYF TGTGCCAGCAGCCCAGCAGGCTACGAGCAGTACTTC
TRBJ2-4 NA 14 TRBV7-9 many CASSLGQGLDIQYF TGTGCCAGCAGCTTAGGCCAGGGGCTGGACATTCAGTACTTC
TRBJ2-5 TRBD1 14 TRBV12-3/TRBV12-4 many CASAPGTGSETQYF TGTGCCTCTGCTCCCGGGACAGGGTCGGAGACCCAGTACTTC
TRBJ1-1 TRBD1 19 TRBV6-4 many CASNALSFSTGAQNTEAFF TGTGCCAGCAATGCACTATCCTTTTCGACAGGGGCCCAGAACACTGAAGCTTTCTTT
TRBJ1-2 NA 15 TRBV19 few CASSTQPFENYGYTF TGTGCCAGTAGTACACAGCCATTTGAAAACTATGGCTACACCTTC
TRBJ2-1 NA 13 TRBV27 NA CASSFYGQNEQFF TGTGCCAGCAGTTTCTACGGACAGAATGAGCAGTTCTTC
TRBJ1-2 TRBD1 14 TRBV28 many CASSPVQGNYGYTF TGTGCCAGCAGTCCAGTACAGGGGAACTATGGCTACACCTTC
TRBJ2-1 NA 14 TRBV5-6 many CASSLPSRVGEQFF TGTGCCAGCAGCTTGCCTTCGAGGGTGGGTGAGCAGTTCTTC